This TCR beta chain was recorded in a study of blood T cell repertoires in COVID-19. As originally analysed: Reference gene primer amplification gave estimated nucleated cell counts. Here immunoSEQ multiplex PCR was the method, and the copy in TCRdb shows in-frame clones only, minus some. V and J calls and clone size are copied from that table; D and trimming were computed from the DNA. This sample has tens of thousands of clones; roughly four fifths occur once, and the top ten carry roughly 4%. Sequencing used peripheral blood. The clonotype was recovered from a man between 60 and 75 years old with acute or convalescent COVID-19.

CDR3 protein: CASSSRDRGINTEAFF. The CDR3 DNA follows: TGTGCCAGCAGTTCCAGGGACAGGGGGATAAACACTGAAGCTTTCTTT. V gene TRBV28 combines with J gene TRBJ1-1, with TRBD1 matching over 11 bases. V shed 4 bases and J 2 bases; nucleotides not matched to a gene: 6. CDR1 is MDHEN and CDR2 is SYDVKM in the germline V gene. This CDR3 is built from 16 residues.